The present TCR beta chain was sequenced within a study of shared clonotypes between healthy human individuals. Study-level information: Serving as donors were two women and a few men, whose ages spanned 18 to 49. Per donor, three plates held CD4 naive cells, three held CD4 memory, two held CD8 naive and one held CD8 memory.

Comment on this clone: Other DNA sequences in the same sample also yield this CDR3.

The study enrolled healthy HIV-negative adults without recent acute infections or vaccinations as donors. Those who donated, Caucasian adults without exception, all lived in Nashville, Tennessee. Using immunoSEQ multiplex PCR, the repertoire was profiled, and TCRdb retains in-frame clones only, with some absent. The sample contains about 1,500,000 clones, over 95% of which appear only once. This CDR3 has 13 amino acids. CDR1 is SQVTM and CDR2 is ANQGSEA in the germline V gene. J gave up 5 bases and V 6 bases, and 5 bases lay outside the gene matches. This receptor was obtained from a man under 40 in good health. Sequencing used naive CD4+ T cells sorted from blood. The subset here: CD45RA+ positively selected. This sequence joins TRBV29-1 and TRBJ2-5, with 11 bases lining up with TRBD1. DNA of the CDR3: TGCAGCGTCGGACAGGGGGCGCGGGAGACCCAGTACTTC. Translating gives CSVGQGARETQYF.